This T cell receptor (beta chain) was retrieved from a study of primary melanoma T cells and metastatic recurrence. Background on the study: These T2 to T4 primary melanomas had thickness greater than 1 mm.

The repertoire was sequenced with immunoSEQ multiplex PCR; TCRdb's copy has only in-frame clones and lacks some. Of around 480 clones in the sample, 78% were seen once. A note on this clone: Antigen unknown. The junction differs from germline at one of its ends, possibly a read error.

Broader study findings: Independent of thickness, ulceration, mitotic rate and age, T-cell fraction reportedly predicted outcome. Primary melanomas may harbor an effective T-cell antitumor response, authors suggested. Progression-free survival prediction reportedly improved most when T-cell fraction, rather than another histopathological variable, joined tumor thickness.

This CDR3 is built from 17 residues. CDR1 is MNHGY, CDR2 SAAAGT, per germline. The rearrangement joins TRBV6-8 to TRBJ2-5; possibly TRBD2 for D (5 bases). The clonotype was recovered from a human donor with melanoma. Material: melanoma tumor tissue. CDR3 sequence: CTSSYPWMKTIRKTQYF. The CDR3, as DNA: TGTACCAGCAGTTATCCATGGATGAAGACTATACGGAAGACCCAGTACTTC.